This T cell receptor (beta chain) is from a study of cytomegalovirus exposure and HLA in healthy donors. General study results and limits: Investigators reported some 150 TCR beta chains as tied to cytomegalovirus. Rare TCR sequences dominated, though some public TCRs recurred in many donors.

The germline V gene has CDR1 MNHEY and CDR2 SMNVEV (reference sequence). Trimming took off 3 bases at V and 11 bases at J, with 22 bases between the two ends. This CDR3 has 15 residues. Donors sampled were nominally healthy, though unrecorded immune exposures were likely. Concerning this clone: Its antigen is currently unknown.

The PCR contained 60 Vbeta and 13 Jbeta primers. TCRdb's table, derived via immunoSEQ multiplex PCR, lists solely in-frame clones and lacks some. This sample has around 150,000 clones, with roughly four fifths found just once. Source material: PBMCs. This TCR derives from a man aged 18 to 35 in good health and CMV-seronegative. The chain combines TRBV27 with TRBJ1-1; possible D gene TRBD1, 6 bases. CDR3 DNA: TGTGCCAGCAGTTTGTCAAGGGGCGGGGGCGCATTGGCTTTCTTT. The encoded protein is CASSLSRGGGALAFF.